This TCR beta chain was found in a study of blood T cell repertoires in COVID-19. Study information: Sources were T cells, B-cell-depleted T cells, or PBMCs; the material itself was cDNA or gDNA.

In the original analysis: Amplification from reference gene primers served as the basis for estimated nucleated cell counts. The assay was immunoSEQ multiplex PCR, and TCRdb's table has in-frame clones only and misses some. That table is the source of V, J and clone size, and D and trimming were worked out from the DNA. Among some 180,000 clones listed, more than 75% were seen once. V shed 7 bases, J shed 10 bases, and the junction held 8 bases outside the gene matches. Germline values: CDR1 SGHVS, CDR2 FQNEAQ. The CDR3 runs 13 residues. The sequence was collected from a woman aged 45-59 years with active or convalescent COVID-19. The specimen was peripheral blood. V is TRBV7-8 and J is TRBJ1-1; 11 positions match TRBD1. As DNA, the CDR3 is TGTGCCAGCACCACCGGGACAGGGGGGGCAGCTTTCTTT. This sequence encodes CASTTGTGGAAFF.